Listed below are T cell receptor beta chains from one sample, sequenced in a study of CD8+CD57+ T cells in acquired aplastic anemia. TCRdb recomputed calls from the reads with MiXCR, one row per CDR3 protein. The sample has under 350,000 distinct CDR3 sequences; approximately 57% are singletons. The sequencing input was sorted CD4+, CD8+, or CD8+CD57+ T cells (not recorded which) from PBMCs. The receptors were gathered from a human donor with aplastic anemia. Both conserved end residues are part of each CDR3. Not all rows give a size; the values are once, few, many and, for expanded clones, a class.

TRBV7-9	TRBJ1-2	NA	CASTLQGGSYTF
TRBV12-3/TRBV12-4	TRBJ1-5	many	CASRGLGQGGNQPQHF
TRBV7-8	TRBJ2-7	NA	CASSGRDTSEQYF
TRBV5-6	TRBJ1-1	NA	CASSKMSVNTEAFF
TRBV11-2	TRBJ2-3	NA	CASSLVPTGMSTDTQYF
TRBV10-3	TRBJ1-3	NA	CAILVGSGNTIYF
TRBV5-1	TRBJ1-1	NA	CASSPKGGQMGTEAFF
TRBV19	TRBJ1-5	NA	CASSAPKGAEQPQHF
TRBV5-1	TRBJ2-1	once	CASSLAYGSGGASYNEQFF
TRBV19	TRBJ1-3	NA	CASSKDQEDTIYF
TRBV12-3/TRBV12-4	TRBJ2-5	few	CASSSRQGRVPSAGETQYF
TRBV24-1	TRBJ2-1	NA	CATSAADSYNEQFF
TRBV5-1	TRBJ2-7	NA	CASSRPGRTLGDYEQYF
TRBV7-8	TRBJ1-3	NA	CASSLATASGNTIYF
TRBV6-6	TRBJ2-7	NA	CASSRGQADQYF
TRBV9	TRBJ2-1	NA	CASSRGGGPSVNEQFF
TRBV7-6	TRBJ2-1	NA	CASSLPGTSVPPEQFF
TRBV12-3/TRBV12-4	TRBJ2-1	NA	CASSFSSGYDEQFF
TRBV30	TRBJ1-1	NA	CAWSGQITEAFF
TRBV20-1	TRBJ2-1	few	CSADQWENYNEQFF
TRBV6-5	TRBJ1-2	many	CASSYDRNYGYTF
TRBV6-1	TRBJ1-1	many	CASSEAGGLGFF
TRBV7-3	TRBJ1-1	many	CASSLQGRSNTEAFF
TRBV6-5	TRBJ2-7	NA	CASSQQIHYEQYF
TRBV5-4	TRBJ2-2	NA	CASSLDMEGKELFF
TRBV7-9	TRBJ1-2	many	CASSFAGTGVLADGYTF
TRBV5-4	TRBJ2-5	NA	CASSLEMGKAGGPAETQYF
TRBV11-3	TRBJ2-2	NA	CASSSGRAAYNEQFFGELFF
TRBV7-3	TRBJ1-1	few	CASSLMGRNTEAFF